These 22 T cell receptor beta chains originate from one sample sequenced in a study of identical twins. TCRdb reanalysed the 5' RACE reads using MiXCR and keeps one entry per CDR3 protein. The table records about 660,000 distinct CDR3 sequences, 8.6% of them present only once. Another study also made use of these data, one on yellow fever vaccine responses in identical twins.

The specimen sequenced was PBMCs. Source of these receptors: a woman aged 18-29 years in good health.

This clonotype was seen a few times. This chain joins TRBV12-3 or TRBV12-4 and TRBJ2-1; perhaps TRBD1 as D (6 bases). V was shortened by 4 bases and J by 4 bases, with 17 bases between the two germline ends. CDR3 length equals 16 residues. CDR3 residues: CASSSIGTPLYNEQFF. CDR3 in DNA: TGTGCCAGCAGTTCTATCGGGACACCCCTTTACAATGAGCAGTTCTTC.

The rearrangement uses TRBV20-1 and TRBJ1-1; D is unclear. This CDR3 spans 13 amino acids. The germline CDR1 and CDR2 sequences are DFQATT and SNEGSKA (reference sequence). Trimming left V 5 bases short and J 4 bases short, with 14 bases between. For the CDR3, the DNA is TGCAGTGCTCCCCGGGGATCGGGCACTGAAGCTTTCTTT. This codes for CSAPRGSGTEAFF.

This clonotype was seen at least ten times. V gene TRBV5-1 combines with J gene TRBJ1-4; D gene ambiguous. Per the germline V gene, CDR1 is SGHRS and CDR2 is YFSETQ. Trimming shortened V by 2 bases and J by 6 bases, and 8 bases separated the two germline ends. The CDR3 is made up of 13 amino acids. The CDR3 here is CASSFGTDEKLFF. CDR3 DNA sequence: TGCGCCAGCAGCTTCGGTACGGATGAAAAACTGTTTTTT.

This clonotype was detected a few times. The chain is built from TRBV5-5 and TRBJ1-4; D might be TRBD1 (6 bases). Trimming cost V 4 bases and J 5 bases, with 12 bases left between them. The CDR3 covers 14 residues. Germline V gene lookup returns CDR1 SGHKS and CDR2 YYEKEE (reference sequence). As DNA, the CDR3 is TGTGCCAGCAGCCGACCAACAGGGAATGAAAAACTGTTTTTT. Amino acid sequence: CASSRPTGNEKLFF.

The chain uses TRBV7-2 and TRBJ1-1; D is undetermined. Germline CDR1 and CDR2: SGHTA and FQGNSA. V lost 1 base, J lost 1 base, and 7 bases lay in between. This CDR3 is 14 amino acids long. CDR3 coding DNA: TGTGCCAGCAGCTTAGATCTATGGAACACTGAAGCTTTCTTT. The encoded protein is CASSLDLWNTEAFF.

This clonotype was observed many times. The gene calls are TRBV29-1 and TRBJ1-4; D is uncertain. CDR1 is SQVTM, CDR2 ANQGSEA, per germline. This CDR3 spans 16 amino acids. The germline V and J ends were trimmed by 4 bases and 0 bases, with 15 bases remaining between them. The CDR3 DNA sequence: TGCAGCGTTGGAAATTTTCTGGAGGCAACTAATGAAAAACTGTTTTTT. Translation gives CSVGNFLEATNEKLFF.

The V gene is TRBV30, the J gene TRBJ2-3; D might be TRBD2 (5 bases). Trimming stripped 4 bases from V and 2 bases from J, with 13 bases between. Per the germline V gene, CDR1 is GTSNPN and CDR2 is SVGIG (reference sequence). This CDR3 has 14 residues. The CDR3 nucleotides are TGTGCCTGGACCCCTAAGCGGCACACAGATACGCAGTATTTT. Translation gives CAWTPKRHTDTQYF.

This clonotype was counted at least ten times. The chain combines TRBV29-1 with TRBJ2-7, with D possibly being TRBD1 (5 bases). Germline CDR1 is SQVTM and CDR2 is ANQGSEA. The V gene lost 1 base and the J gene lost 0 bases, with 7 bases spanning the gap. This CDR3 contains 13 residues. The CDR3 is CSVEGGTSYEQYF. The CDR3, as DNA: TGCAGCGTTGAAGGGGGCACCTCCTACGAGCAGTACTTC.

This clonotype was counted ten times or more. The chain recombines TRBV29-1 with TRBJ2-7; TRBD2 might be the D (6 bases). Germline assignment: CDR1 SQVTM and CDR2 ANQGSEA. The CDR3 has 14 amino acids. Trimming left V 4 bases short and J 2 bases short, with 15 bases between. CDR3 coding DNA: TGCAGCGTTGCCGGGAGCCTGATGGCCTACGAGCAGTACTTC. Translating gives CSVAGSLMAYEQYF.

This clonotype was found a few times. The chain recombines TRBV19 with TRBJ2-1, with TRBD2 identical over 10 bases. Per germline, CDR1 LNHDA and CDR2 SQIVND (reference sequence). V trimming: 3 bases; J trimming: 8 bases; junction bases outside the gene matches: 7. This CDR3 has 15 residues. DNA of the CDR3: TGTGCCAGTAGTATTAGCGGGAGGCCAGGGGATGAGCAGTTCTTC. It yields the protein CASSISGRPGDEQFF.

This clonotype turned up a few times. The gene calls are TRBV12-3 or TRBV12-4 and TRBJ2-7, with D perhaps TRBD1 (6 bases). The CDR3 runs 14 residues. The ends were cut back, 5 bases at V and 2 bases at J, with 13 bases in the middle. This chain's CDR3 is CASSTGTRAYEQYF. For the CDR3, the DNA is TGTGCCAGCAGTACCGGGACACGGGCCTACGAGCAGTACTTC.

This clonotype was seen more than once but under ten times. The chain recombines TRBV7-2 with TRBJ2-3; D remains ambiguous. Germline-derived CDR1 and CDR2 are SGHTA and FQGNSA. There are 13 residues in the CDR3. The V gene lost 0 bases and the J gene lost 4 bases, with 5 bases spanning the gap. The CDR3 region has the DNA TGTGCCAGCAGCTTAGCGTTTGCAGATACGCAGTATTTT. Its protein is CASSLAFADTQYF.

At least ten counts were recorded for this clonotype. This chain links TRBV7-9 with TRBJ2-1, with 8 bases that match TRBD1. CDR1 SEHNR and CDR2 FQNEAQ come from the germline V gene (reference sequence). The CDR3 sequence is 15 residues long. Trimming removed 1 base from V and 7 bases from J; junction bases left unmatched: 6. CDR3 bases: TGTGCCAGCAGCTTAGGAGCAGGGGGCGTAAATGAGCAGTTCTTC. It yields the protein CASSLGAGGVNEQFF.

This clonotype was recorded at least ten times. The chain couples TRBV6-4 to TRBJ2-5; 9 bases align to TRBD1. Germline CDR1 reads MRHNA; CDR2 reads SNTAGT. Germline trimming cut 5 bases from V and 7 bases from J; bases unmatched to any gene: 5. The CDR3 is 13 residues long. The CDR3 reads CASSRTGEGTQYF. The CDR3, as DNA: TGTGCCAGCAGTCGGACAGGGGAGGGGACCCAGTACTTC.

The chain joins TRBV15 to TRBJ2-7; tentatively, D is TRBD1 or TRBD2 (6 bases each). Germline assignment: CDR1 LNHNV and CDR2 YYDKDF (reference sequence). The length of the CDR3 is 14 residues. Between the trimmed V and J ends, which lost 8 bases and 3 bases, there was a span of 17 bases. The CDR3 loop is CATQQEGVVYEQYF. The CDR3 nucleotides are TGTGCCACCCAACAGGAGGGGGTAGTCTACGAGCAGTACTTC.

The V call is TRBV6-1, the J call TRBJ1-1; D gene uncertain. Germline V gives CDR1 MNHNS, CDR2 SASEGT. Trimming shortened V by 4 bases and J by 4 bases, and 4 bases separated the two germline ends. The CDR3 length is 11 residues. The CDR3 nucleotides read TGTGCCAGCAGTGGAGTCACTGAAGCTTTCTTT. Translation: CASSGVTEAFF.

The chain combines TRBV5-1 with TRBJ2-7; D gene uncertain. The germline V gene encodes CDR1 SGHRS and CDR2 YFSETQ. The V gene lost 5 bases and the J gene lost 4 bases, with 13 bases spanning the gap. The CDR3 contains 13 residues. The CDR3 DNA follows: TGCGCCAGCAGGAGGTTTGAATCTTACGAGCAGTACTTC. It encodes CASRRFESYEQYF. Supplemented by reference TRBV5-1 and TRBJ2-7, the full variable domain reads KAGVTQTPRYLIKTRGQQVTLSCSPISGHRSVSWYQQTPGQGLQFLFEYFSETQRNKGNFPGRFSGRQFSNSRSEMNVSTLELGDSALYLCASRRFESYEQYFGPGTRLTVT.

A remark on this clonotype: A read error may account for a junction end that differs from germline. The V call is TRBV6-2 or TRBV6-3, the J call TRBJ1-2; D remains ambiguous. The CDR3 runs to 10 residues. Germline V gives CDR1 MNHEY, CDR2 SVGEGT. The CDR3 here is CATSAAGYTF. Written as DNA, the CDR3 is TGTGCCACCAGTGCGGCGGGCTACACCTTC.

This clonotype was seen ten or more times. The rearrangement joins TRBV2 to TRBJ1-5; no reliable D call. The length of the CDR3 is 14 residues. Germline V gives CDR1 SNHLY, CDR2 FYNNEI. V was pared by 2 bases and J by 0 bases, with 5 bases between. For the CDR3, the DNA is TGTGCCAGCAGTGAACTGATTAGCAATCAGCCCCAGCATTTT. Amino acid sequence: CASSELISNQPQHF.

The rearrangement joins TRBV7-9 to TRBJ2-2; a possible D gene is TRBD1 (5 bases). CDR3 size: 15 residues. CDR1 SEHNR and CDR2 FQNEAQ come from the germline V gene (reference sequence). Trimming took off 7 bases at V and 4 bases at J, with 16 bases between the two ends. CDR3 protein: CASNPGSSGTGELFF. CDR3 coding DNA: TGTGCCAGCAACCCAGGGTCTTCCGGCACCGGGGAGCTGTTTTTT.

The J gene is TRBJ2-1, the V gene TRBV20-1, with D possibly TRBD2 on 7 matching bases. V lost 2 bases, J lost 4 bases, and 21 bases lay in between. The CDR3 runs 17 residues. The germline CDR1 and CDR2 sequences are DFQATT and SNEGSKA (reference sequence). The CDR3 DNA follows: TGCAGTGCTAGACCCCCAACGGTGGGGGGGGCGTACAATGAGCAGTTCTTC. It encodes CSARPPTVGGAYNEQFF.

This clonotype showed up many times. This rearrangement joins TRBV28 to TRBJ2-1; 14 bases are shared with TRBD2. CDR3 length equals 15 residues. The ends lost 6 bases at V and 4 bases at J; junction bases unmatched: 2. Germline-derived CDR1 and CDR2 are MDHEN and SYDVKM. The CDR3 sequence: CASRGTSGGYNEQFF. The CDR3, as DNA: TGTGCCAGCAGGGGGACTAGCGGGGGTTACAATGAGCAGTTCTTC.